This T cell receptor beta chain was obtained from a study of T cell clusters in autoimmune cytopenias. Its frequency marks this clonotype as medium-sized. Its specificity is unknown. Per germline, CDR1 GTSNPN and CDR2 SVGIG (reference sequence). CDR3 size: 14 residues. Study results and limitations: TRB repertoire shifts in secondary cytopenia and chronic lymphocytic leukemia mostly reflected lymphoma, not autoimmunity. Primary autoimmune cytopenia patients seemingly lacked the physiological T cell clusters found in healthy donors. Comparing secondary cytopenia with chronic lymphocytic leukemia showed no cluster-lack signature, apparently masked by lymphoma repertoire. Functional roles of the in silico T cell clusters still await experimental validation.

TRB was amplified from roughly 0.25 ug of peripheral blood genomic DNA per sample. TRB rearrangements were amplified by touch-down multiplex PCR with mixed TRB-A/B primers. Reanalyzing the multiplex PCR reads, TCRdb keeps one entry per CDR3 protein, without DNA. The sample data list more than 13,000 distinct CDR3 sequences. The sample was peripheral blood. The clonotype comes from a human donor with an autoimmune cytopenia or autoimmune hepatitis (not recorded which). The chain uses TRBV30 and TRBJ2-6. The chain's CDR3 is CAWSGTAGANVLTF.